This T cell receptor beta chain was captured by sequencing in a study of blood T cell repertoires in COVID-19. Study information: Sources were T cells, B-cell-depleted T cells, or PBMCs; the material itself was cDNA or gDNA.

Profiled with immunoSEQ multiplex PCR; TCRdb holds only in-frame clones, not every one. The table includes about 200,000 clones, roughly 88% detected once. The CDR3 loop spans 14 amino acids. Germline V CDR1 and CDR2: SGDLS, YYNGEE. The V gene lost 0 bases and the J gene lost 7 bases, with 13 bases spanning the gap. The sequenced sample was peripheral blood. This chain connects TRBV9 to TRBJ1-1; D gene unclear. The TCR comes from a young man with active or convalescent COVID-19. The DNA for the CDR3 is TGTGCCAGCAGCGTAGACGGAGGGAGTGGTGAAGCTTTCTTT. The encoded protein is CASSVDGGSGEAFF.